Sequencing of this T cell receptor beta chain was carried out in a study of T cell responses to AZD1222 COVID-19 vaccine. Study as a whole: Second doses at about 4 or about 12 weeks were pooled. General study results and limits: Baseline antibody screening turned up just a handful of seropositive AZD1222 recipients. Sampling captured repertoires only after the peak T cell response. With dominance at 160-218 and 743-854, vaccine-associated CD4 TCRs spanned spike.

As regards this clone: Its antigen remains unidentified.

Clones were sequenced by immunoSEQ multiplex PCR, and TCRdb holds only the in-frame ones, with some missing. The sample records more than 110,000 clones, over 85% being singletons. The CDR3 contains 17 residues. Trimming left V 4 bases short and J 0 bases short, with 18 bases between. Germline-derived CDR1 and CDR2 are LNHDA and SQIVND (reference sequence). The chain employs TRBV19 and TRBJ1-1; a possible D gene is TRBD1 (5 bases). This TCR was recovered from an adult in good health. Specimen: peripheral blood, collected on day 0 of AZD1222 vaccination. As DNA, the CDR3 is TGTGCCAGTAGTAAGGGGCAGGGTCTACCCATGAACACTGAAGCTTTCTTT. Its translation is CASSKGQGLPMNTEAFF.